This entry concerns a single T cell receptor (beta chain). Its specificity is unknown. The data originate from a study of T cell repertoires in cytomegalovirus infection. Overall study: Public TCR beta signatures were indicative of both CMV infection and a matching HLA type. Study-level results: Cumulated frequencies of public TCR beta families served to identify carriers of CMV plus the relevant HLA.

TCRdb passed the reads through MiXCR, listing each CDR3 protein once. The table includes under 200,000 distinct CDR3 sequences, roughly 18% detected once. The source material was CD8+ T cells from PBMCs. The receptor was derived from a human donor in good health (CMV status not recorded). Some clones in this sample may be carry-over from other donors' samples.

The CDR3 nucleotides read TGTGCCAGCAGCAGACGGGACCCAGTCTACAATGAGCAGTTCTTC. It specifies CASSRRDPVYNEQFF. V usage is TRBV6-2 or TRBV6-3 and J usage is TRBJ2-1; D could derive from TRBD1 or TRBD2 (5 bases each). Germline V gives CDR1 MNHEY, CDR2 SVGEGT. The CDR3 is made up of 15 amino acids. V was shortened by 6 bases and J by 3 bases, with 15 bases between the two germline ends.